These 2 T cell receptor beta chains came from one sample sequenced in a study of PD-L1 blockade in urothelial cancer. Using immunoSEQ multiplex PCR, the repertoire was profiled, and TCRdb retains in-frame clones only, with some absent. This sample has about 45,000 clones, with approximately 88% found just once. Here the sequenced sample was PBMCs, taken around atezolizumab (anti-PD-L1) treatment. The receptors derive from an elderly man with urothelial cancer.

This chain connects TRBV5-1 to TRBJ2-2; 7 bases align to TRBD2. This CDR3 comprises 15 residues. Germline CDR1 SGHRS, CDR2 YFSETQ. With V trimmed by 6 bases and J by 4 bases, 9 bases remained unmatched. The CDR3 bases are TGCGCCAGCATGGATGGCGGGAGTAGCACCGGGGAGCTGTTTTTT. This encodes CASMDGGSSTGELFF.

The V and J genes are TRBV10-3 and TRBJ2-1, with a weak D call TRBD1 (6 bases). This CDR3 has 12 residues. Germline assignment: CDR1 ENHRY and CDR2 SYGVKD. The V gene lost 10 bases and the J gene lost 9 bases, with 16 bases spanning the gap. The CDR3 sequence: CATRTEGGEQFF. The CDR3 nucleotides are TGTGCCACCCGGACGGAAGGGGGTGAGCAGTTCTTC.